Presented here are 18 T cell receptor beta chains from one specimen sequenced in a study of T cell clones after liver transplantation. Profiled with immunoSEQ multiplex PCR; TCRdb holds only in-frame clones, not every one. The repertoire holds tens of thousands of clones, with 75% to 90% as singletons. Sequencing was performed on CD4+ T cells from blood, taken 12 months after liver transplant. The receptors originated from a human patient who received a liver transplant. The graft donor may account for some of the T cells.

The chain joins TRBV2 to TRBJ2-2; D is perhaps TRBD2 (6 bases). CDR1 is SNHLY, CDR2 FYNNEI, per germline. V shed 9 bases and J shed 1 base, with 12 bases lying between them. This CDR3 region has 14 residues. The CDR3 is CASLREVNTGELFF. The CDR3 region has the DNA TGTGCCAGTCTGAGGGAGGTGAACACCGGGGAGCTGTTTTTT.

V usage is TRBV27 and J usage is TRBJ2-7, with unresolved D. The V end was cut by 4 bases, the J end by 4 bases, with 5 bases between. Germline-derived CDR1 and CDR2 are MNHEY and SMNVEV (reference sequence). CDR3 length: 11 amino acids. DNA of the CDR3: TGTGCCAGCAGTTCCGTATACGAGCAGTACTTC. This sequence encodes CASSSVYEQYF.

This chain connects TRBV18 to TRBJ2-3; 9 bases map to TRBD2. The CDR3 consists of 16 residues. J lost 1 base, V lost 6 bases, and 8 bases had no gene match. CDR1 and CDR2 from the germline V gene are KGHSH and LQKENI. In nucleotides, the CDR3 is TGTGCCAGCTCCCCCCGCGGCGGGAGGGGCACAGATACGCAGTATTTT. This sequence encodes CASSPRGGRGTDTQYF.

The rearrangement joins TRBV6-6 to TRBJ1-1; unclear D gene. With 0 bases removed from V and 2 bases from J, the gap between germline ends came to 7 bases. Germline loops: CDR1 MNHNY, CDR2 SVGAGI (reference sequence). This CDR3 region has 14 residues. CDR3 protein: CASSYSAKNTEAFF. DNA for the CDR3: TGTGCCAGCAGTTACTCGGCGAAAAACACTGAAGCTTTCTTT.

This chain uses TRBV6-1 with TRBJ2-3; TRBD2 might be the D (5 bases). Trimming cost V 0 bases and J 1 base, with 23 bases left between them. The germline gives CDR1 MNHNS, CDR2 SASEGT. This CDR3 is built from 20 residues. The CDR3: CASSEALLVVAKRGTDTQYF. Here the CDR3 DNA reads TGTGCCAGCAGTGAAGCGCTTCTCGTAGTAGCGAAGAGGGGCACAGATACGCAGTATTTT.

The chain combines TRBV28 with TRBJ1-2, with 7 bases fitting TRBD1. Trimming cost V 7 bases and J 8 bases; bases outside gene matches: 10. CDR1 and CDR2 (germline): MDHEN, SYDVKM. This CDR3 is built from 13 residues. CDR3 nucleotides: TGTGCCAGCACCGACAGGGCTGGGGTCGGCTACACCTTC. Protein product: CASTDRAGVGYTF.

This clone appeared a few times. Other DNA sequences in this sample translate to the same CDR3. The CDR3: CASSLTGGNTEAFF. As DNA, the CDR3 is TGTGCCAGCAGCTTAACGGGGGGGAACACTGAAGCTTTCTTT. V gene TRBV7-3 combines with J gene TRBJ1-1; TRBD1 is a possible D gene (5 bases). The CDR3 consists of 14 residues. Trimming stripped 0 bases from V and 1 base from J, with 6 bases between. The germline V gene has CDR1 SGHTA and CDR2 FQGTGA. The full variable domain, with the rest looked up from reference TRBV7-3 and TRBJ1-1, is GAGVSQTPSNKVTEKGKYVELRCDPISGHTALYWYRQSLGQGPEFLIYFQGTGAADDSGLPNDRFFAVRPEGSVSTLKIQRTERGDSAVYLCASSLTGGNTEAFFGQGTRLTVV.

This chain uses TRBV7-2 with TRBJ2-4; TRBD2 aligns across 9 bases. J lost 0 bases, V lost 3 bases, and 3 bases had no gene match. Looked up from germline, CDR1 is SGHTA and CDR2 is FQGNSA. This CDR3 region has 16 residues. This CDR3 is CASSLQRGVAKNIQYF. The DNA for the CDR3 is TGTGCCAGCAGCTTGCAGCGGGGGGTAGCCAAAAACATTCAGTACTTC.

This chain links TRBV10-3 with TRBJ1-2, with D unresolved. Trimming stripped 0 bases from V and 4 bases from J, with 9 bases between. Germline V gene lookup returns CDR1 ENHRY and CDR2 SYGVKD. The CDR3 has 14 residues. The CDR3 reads CAISESTLSYGYTF. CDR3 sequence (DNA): TGTGCCATCAGTGAGTCTACCCTTAGCTATGGCTACACCTTC.

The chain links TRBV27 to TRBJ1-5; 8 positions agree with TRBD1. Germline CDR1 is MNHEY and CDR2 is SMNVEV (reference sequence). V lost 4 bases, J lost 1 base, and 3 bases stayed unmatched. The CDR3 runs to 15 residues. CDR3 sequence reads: CASSSAGGSNQPQHF. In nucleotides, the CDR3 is TGTGCCAGCAGTTCCGCAGGGGGCAGCAATCAGCCCCAGCATTTT.

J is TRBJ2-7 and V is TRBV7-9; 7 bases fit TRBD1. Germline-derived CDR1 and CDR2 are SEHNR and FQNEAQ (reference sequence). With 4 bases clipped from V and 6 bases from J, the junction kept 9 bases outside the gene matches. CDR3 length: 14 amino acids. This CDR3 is CASSSQGFLGEQYF. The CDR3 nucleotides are TGTGCCAGCAGCTCACAGGGGTTTTTAGGCGAGCAGTACTTC.

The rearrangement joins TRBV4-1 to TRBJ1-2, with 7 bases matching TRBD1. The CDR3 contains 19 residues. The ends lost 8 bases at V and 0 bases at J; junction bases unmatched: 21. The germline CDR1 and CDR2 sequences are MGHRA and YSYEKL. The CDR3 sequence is CASDDRVTSVASTNYGYTF. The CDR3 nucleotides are TGCGCCAGCGACGACAGGGTGACTTCGGTTGCGTCGACTAACTATGGCTACACCTTC.

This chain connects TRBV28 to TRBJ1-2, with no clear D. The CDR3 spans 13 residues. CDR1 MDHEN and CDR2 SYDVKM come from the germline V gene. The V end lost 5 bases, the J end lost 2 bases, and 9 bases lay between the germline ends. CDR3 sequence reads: CASSPTLNYGYTF. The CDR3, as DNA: TGTGCCAGCAGTCCGACATTGAACTATGGCTACACCTTC.

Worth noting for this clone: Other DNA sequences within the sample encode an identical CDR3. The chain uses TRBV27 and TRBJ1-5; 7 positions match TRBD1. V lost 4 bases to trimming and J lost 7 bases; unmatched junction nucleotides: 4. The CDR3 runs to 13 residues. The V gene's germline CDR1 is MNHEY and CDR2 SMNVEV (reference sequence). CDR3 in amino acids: CASSSQGRQPQHF. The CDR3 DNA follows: TGTGCCAGCAGTTCACAGGGGCGCCAGCCCCAGCATTTT.

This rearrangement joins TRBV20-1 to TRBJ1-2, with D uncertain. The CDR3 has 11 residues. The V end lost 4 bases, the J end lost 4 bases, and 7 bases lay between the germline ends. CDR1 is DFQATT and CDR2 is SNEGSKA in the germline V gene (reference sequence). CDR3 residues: CSATLSYGYTF. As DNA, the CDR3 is TGCAGTGCTACATTATCCTATGGCTACACCTTC.

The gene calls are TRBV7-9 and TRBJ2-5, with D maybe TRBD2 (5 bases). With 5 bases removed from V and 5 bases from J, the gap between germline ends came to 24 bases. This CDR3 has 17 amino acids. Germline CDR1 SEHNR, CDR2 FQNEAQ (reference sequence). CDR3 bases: TGTGCCAGCAGCACAACGGGGATCCTAGCTCTAGGGGAGACCCAGTACTTC. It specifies CASSTTGILALGETQYF.

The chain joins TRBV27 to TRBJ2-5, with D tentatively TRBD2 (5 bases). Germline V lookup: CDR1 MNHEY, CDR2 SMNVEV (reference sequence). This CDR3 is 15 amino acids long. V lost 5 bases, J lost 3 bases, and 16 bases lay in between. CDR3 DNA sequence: TGTGCCAGCAGTCCCCTTCGGCGGGTTAAAGAGACCCAGTACTTC. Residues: CASSPLRRVKETQYF.

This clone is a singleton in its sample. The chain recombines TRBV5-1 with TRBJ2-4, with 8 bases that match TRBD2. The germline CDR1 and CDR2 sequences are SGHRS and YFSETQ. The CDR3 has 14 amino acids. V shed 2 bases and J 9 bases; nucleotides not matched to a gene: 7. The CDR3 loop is CASSFGSGGGIQYF. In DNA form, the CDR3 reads TGCGCCAGCAGCTTCGGGAGCGGGGGTGGCATTCAGTACTTC.